This T cell receptor (beta chain) is drawn from a study of T cells expressing NK-cell markers. The CDR3 sequence is 12 residues long. Germline V CDR1 and CDR2: DFQATT, SNEGSKA (reference sequence). TCRdb re-called the 5' RACE reads, yielding one record per CDR3 amino acid sequence without DNA. The table lists roughly 380,000 distinct CDR3 sequences. This clonotype was sampled from a man aged 18-70 years in good health. The sequencing sample was made of blood T cells: a sorted CD56 or NKG2C T cell subset, CD4+ or CD8+ T cells, or bulk PBMC T cells (not recorded which). The chain carries TRBV20-1 and TRBJ1-4; lacking DNA, the TRBD1 call made by TCRdb goes unchecked. This chain's CDR3 is CSAPQQPEKLFF.